The present TCR beta chain was sequenced within a study of cytomegalovirus exposure and HLA in healthy donors. J was trimmed by 3 bases and V by 0 bases; bases with no gene match: 4. Germline CDR1 and CDR2: SEHNR and FQNEAQ (reference sequence). The CDR3 runs 15 residues. This PCR relied on a set of 60 Vbeta primers and 13 Jbeta primers. Libraries were prepared by immunoSEQ multiplex PCR; TCRdb keeps only in-frame clonotypes and omits some of them. This sample has about 190,000 clones; about four fifths occur once, and the top ten carry approximately 2.3%. The source of this sequence is a male donor in good health and CMV-seronegative. Sample: PBMCs. The gene calls are TRBV7-9 and TRBJ2-5; 7 positions match TRBD2. The CDR3 DNA reads as TGTGCCAGCAGCTTAGCCTGGGGGGGGAAAGAGACCCAGTACTTC. This gives the protein CASSLAWGGKETQYF.